This T cell receptor beta chain was profiled in a study of cytomegalovirus exposure and HLA in healthy donors. Study conclusions and caveats: Follow-up analysis later connected one missense variant in DCLRE1C with trimming of TCR beta V- and J-genes. Researchers reported from a later analysis that most CMV-associated TCR beta chains appeared HLA-restricted.

J gave up 3 bases and V 0 bases, and 3 bases lay outside the gene matches. From germline, CDR1 is SGHTA and CDR2 FQGTGA. The CDR3 is 15 residues long. The PCR contained 60 Vbeta and 13 Jbeta primers. Sequencing used immunoSEQ multiplex PCR; TCRdb keeps in-frame clones, though not all of them. The profile shows 150,000 to 200,000 clones, 82% of them singletons. Concerning this clone: Antigen unknown.

The chain recombines TRBV7-3 with TRBJ2-7; 9 bases line up with TRBD1. The origin of this receptor is a girl between 10 and 17 years old in good health and CMV-seropositive. Sample: PBMCs. DNA of the CDR3: TGTGCCAGCAGCTTAACCCCGGGACAGGGCTACGAGCAGTACTTC. As protein: CASSLTPGQGYEQYF.